This TCR beta chain was obtained from a study of shared clonotypes between healthy human individuals. Only in-frame clones appear in the TCRdb table, and some are missing; sequencing was by immunoSEQ multiplex PCR. The table lists nearly 2 million clones, about 95% of them singletons. Terminally differentiated effector memory CD45RA+ cells were left out of the naive CD8 fraction, which was CD45RO-negative and positively selected for CCR7. V lost 2 bases, J lost 0 bases, and 8 bases stayed unmatched. The CDR3 runs 17 residues. The germline gives CDR1 SQVTM, CDR2 ANQGSEA. The genes are TRBV29-1 and TRBJ2-5, with 11 bases that match TRBD2. The clonotype was recovered from a man younger than 30 in good health. The sequencing sample was made of naive CD8+ T cells sorted from blood. CDR3 in DNA: TGCAGCGTTGAATTAATAGCGGGGGGGCCCCACCAAGAGACCCAGTACTTC. Encoded protein: CSVELIAGGPHQETQYF.